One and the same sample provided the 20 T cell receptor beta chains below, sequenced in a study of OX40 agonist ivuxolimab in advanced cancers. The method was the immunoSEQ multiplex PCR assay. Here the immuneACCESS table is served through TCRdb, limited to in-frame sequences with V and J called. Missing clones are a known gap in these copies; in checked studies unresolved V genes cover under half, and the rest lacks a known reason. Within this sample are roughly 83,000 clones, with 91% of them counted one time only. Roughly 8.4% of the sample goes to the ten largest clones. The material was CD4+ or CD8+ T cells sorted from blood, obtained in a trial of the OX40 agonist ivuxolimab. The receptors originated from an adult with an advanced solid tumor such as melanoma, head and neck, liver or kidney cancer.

The chain's CDR3 is CASGFSNYGYTF. The CDR3 region has the DNA TGTGCCAGCGGCTTTTCTAACTATGGCTACACCTTC. The rearrangement uses TRBV2 and TRBJ1-2; D call uncertain. This CDR3 has 12 residues. V lost 8 bases and J 0 bases, leaving 7 bases between the germline ends. Germline V gene sequence: CDR1 SNHLY, CDR2 FYNNEI.

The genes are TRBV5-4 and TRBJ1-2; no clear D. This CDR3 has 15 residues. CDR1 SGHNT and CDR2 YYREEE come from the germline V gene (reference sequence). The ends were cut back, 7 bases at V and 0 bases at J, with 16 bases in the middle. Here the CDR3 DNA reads TGTGCCAGCGGACGCGACGAGATAGCTAACTATGGCTACACCTTC. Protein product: CASGRDEIANYGYTF.

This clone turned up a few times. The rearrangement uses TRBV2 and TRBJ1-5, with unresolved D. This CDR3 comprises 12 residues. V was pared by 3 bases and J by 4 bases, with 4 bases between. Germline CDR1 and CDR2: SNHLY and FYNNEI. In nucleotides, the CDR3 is TGTGCCAGCAGTGACGGGAATCAGCCCCAGCATTTT. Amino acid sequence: CASSDGNQPQHF. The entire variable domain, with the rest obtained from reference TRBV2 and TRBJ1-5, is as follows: EPEVTQTPSHQVTQMGQEVILRCVPISNHLYFYWYRQILGQKVEFLVSFYNNEISEKSEIFDDQFSVERPDGSNFTLKIRSTKLEDSAMYFCASSDGNQPQHFGDGTRLSIL.

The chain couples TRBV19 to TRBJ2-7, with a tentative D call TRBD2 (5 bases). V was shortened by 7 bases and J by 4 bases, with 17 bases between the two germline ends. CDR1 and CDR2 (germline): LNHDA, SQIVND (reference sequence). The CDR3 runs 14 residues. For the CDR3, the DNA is TGTGCCAGTACCGAGACGCCGGGGAGTTACGAGCAGTACTTC. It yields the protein CASTETPGSYEQYF.

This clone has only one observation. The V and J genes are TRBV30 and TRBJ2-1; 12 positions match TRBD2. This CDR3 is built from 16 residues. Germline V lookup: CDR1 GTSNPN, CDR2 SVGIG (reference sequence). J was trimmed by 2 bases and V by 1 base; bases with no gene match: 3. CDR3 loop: CAWSGASGGAYNEQFF. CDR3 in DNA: TGTGCCTGGAGTGGGGCTAGCGGGGGGGCCTACAATGAGCAGTTCTTC.

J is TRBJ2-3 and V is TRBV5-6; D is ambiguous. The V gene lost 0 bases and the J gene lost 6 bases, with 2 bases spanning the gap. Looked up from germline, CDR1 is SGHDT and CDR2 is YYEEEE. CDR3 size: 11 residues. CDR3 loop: CASSLDDTQYF. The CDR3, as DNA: TGTGCCAGCAGCTTGGACGATACGCAGTATTTT.

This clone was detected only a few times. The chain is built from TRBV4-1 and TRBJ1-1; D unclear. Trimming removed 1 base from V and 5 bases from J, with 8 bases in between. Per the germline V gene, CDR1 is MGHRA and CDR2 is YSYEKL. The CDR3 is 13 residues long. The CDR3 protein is CASSQVTGTEAFF. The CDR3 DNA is TGCGCCAGCAGCCAAGTGACGGGTACTGAAGCTTTCTTT.

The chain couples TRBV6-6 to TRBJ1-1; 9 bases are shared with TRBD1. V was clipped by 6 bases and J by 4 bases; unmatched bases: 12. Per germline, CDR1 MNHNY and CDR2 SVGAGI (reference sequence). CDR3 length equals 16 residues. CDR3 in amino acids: CASRGQGSHRATEAFF. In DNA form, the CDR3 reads TGTGCCAGCAGGGGACAGGGTTCCCATAGGGCCACTGAAGCTTTCTTT.

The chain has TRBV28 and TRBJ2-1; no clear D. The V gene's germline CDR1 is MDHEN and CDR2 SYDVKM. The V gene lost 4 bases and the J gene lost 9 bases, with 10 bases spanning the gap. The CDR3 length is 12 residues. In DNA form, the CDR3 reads TGTGCCAGCAGTTCCTCGCGCACTGAGCAGTTCTTC. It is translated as CASSSSRTEQFF.

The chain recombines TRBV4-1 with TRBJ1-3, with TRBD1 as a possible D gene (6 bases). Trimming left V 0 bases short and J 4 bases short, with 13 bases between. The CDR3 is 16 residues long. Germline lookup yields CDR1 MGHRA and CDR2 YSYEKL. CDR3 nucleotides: TGCGCCAGCAGCCAAGATCGGACAGCCGTCGGAAACACCATATATTTT. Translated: CASSQDRTAVGNTIYF.

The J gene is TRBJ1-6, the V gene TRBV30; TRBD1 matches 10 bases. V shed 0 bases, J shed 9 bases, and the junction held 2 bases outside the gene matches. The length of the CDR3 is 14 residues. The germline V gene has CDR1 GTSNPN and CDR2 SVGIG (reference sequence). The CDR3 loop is CAWSVGTGVSPLHF. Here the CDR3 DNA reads TGTGCCTGGAGTGTCGGGACAGGGGTTTCACCCCTCCACTTT.

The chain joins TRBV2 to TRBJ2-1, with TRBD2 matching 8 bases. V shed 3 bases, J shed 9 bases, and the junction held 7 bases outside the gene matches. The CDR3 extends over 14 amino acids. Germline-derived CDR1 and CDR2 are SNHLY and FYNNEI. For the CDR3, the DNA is TGTGCCAGCAGTGAGGGACTAGTGGGGTTTGAGCAGTTCTTC. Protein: CASSEGLVGFEQFF.

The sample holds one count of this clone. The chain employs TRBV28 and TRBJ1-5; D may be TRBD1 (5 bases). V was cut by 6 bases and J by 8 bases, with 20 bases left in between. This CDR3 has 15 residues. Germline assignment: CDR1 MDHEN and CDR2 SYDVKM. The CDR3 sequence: CASRQDSRWKEPQHF. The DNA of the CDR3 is TGTGCCAGCAGGCAAGACAGTCGCTGGAAGGAGCCCCAGCATTTT.

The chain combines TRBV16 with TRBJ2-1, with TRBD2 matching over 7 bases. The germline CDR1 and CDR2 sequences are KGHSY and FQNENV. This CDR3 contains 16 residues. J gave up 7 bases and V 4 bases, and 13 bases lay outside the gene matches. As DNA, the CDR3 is TGTGCCAGCAGCCCTCCTTTTGGCGGGAGTGCAAATGAGCAGTTCTTC. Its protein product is CASSPPFGGSANEQFF.

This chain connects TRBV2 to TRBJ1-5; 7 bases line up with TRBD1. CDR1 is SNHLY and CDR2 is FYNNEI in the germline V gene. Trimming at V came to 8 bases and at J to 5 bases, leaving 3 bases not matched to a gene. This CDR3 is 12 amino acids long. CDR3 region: CASEGADQPQHF. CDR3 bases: TGTGCCAGCGAGGGGGCTGATCAGCCCCAGCATTTT. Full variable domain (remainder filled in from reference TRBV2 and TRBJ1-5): EPEVTQTPSHQVTQMGQEVILRCVPISNHLYFYWYRQILGQKVEFLVSFYNNEISEKSEIFDDQFSVERPDGSNFTLKIRSTKLEDSAMYFCASEGADQPQHFGDGTRLSIL.

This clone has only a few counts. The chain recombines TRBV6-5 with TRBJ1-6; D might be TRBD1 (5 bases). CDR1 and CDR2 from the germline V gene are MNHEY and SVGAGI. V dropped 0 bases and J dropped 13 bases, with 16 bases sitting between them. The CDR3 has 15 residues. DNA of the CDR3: TGTGCCAGCAGTTACTCCAGGGTCCCCCTTGCGCCCCTCCACTTT. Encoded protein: CASSYSRVPLAPLHF.

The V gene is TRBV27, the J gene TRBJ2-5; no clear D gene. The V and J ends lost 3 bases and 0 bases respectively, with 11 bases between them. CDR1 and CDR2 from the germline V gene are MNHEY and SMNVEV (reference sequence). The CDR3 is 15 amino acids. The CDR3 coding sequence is TGTGCCAGCAGTTTGAAACTATCGTACCAAGAGACCCAGTACTTC. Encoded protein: CASSLKLSYQETQYF.

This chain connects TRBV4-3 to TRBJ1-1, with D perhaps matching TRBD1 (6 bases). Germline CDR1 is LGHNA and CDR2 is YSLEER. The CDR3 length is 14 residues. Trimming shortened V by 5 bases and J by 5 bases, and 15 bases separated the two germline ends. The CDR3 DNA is TGCGCCAGCAGCTACCTGGGACAACGGACTGAAGCTTTCTTT. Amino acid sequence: CASSYLGQRTEAFF.

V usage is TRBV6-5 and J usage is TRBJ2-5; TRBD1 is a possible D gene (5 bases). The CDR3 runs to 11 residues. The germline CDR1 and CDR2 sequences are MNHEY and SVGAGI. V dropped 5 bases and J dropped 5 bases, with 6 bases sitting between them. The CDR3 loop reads CASSPGETQYF. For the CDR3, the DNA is TGTGCCAGCAGTCCAGGGGAGACCCAGTACTTC.

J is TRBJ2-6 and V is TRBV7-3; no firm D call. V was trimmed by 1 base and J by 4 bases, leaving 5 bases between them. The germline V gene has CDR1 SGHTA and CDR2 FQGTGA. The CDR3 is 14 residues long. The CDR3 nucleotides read TGTGCCAGCAGCTTAATCTCCGGGGCCAACGTCCTGACTTTC. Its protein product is CASSLISGANVLTF.